These 19 T cell receptor beta chains originate from one sample sequenced in a study of blood T cells in healthy people across ages. Through a sample-barcoded 5' primer and a J-beta primer mix, a second PCR was run for roughly 6 to 11 cycles. One entry per CDR3 protein results from TCRdb running MiXCR on the 5' RACE reads. Of about 970,000 distinct CDR3 sequences listed, 45% to 60% are singletons. Material: blood. These receptors were collected from a woman aged 60-75 years in good health.

With regard to this clonotype: The junction does not match germline at one end; this may be a read error. This chain links TRBV7-9 with TRBJ1-2; TRBD1 matches 8 bases. The CDR3 has 14 amino acids. The germline V gene has CDR1 SEHNR and CDR2 FQNEAQ (reference sequence). CDR3 region: CASSTGQGFYGYIF. For the CDR3, the DNA is TGTGCCAGCAGCACAGGACAGGGATTTTATGGCTACATCTTC.

This chain uses TRBV13 with TRBJ2-3, with 7 bases lining up with TRBD1. V shed 2 bases, J shed 6 bases, and the junction held 5 bases outside the gene matches. This CDR3 comprises 14 residues. Germline loops: CDR1 PRHDT, CDR2 FYEKMQ (reference sequence). CDR3 DNA sequence: TGTGCCAGCAGCTTAAGGACAGGTCCCGATACGCAGTATTTT. This codes for CASSLRTGPDTQYF.

V and J are TRBV3-1 and TRBJ2-3; D unclear. CDR3 length equals 15 residues. Germline loops: CDR1 LGHDT, CDR2 YNNKEL (reference sequence). V was cut by 0 bases and J by 0 bases, with 7 bases left in between. The CDR3 bases are TGTGCCAGCAGCCAAGAATTGGGGAGCACAGATACGCAGTATTTT. As protein: CASSQELGSTDTQYF.

This clonotype was found a few times. This rearrangement joins TRBV10-3 to TRBJ2-5, with 9 bases lining up with TRBD2. Germline trimming cut 4 bases from V and 5 bases from J; bases unmatched to any gene: 2. The CDR3 is made up of 13 amino acids. From germline, CDR1 is ENHRY and CDR2 SYGVKD. This chain's CDR3 is CAISGSGSETQYF. The CDR3 DNA is TGTGCCATCAGTGGTAGCGGGAGTGAGACCCAGTACTTC.

This chain joins TRBV6-6 and TRBJ1-2; tentatively, D is TRBD1 (5 bases). CDR1 is MNHNY and CDR2 is SVGAGI in the germline V gene (reference sequence). V dropped 6 bases and J dropped 8 bases, with 13 bases sitting between them. The CDR3 is made up of 12 amino acids. The CDR3 is CASREQGVGYTF. The CDR3 coding sequence is TGTGCCAGCAGGGAGCAGGGTGTCGGCTACACCTTC.

The V call is TRBV20-1, the J call TRBJ2-1; D call uncertain. Trimming cost V 1 base and J 1 base, with 11 bases left between them. In germline, CDR1 is DFQATT, CDR2 SNEGSKA (reference sequence). The CDR3 has 15 amino acids. CDR3 DNA sequence: TGCAGTGCTAGAGCCCTCAGTTCTTCCTACAATGAGCAGTTCTTC. It yields the protein CSARALSSSYNEQFF.

CDR3 in DNA: TGCAGTACCATCAAGGGGGCAGGGGAGGGCGGCTACACCTTC. It specifies CSTIKGAGEGGYTF. The V gene is TRBV20-1, the J gene TRBJ1-2; 7 nucleotides match TRBD1. CDR3 length: 14 amino acids. The V and J ends lost 8 bases and 8 bases, in that order; junction bases with no gene match: 17. The V gene's germline CDR1 is DFQATT and CDR2 SNEGSKA (reference sequence).

The table lists this clonotype with many counts. The chain uses TRBV11-2 and TRBJ2-1; D is perhaps TRBD1 (6 bases). Trimming stripped 4 bases from V and 8 bases from J, with 18 bases between. In germline, CDR1 is SGHAT, CDR2 FQNNGV. The CDR3 covers 15 residues. CDR3 in DNA: TGTGCCAGCAGCTCTCCGGGACAAGGGGTCGATGAGCAGTTCTTC. Translated, it gives CASSSPGQGVDEQFF.

J is TRBJ2-5 and V is TRBV20-1, with D possibly called TRBD1 or TRBD2 (5 bases each). Germline values: CDR1 DFQATT, CDR2 SNEGSKA (reference sequence). V was shortened by 6 bases and J by 5 bases, with 13 bases between the two germline ends. The CDR3 has 12 residues. The CDR3 region has the DNA TGCAGTGCCGACCACGAGGGGGAGACCCAGTACTTC. It encodes CSADHEGETQYF.

This clonotype was seen more than once but under ten times. This chain connects TRBV7-8 to TRBJ2-1; 12 nucleotides agree with TRBD2. This CDR3 region has 18 residues. Germline V gene lookup returns CDR1 SGHVS and CDR2 FQNEAQ. V dropped 5 bases and J dropped 9; count of bases not matched to a gene: 17. CDR3 residues: CASSPDRGASGRAFEQFF. The CDR3, as DNA: TGTGCCAGCAGCCCCGACAGGGGGGCTAGCGGGAGGGCGTTTGAGCAGTTCTTC.

In this sample, this clonotype turned up a few times. The rearrangement uses TRBV12-3 or TRBV12-4 and TRBJ1-4, with 8 bases aligning to TRBD1. The trim removed 4 bases at V and 0 bases at J, leaving 10 bases unmatched. This CDR3 is built from 18 residues. This CDR3 is CASSYYRGRIATNEKLFF. The CDR3 DNA sequence: TGTGCCAGCAGTTATTACAGGGGGAGGATAGCAACTAATGAAAAACTGTTTTTT.

V gene TRBV12-3 or TRBV12-4 combines with J gene TRBJ2-5; 9 bases match TRBD2. With V trimmed by 5 bases and J by 11 bases, 12 bases remained unmatched. CDR3 size: 14 residues. CDR3 amino acids: CASSAEFRTSEQYF. The CDR3 nucleotides read TGTGCCAGCAGTGCGGAGTTTCGGACTAGCGAACAGTACTTC.

This clonotype was observed many times. The V and J genes are TRBV4-1 and TRBJ1-4; D is ambiguous. The germline V gene has CDR1 MGHRA and CDR2 YSYEKL. This CDR3 spans 15 amino acids. The V and J ends lost 2 bases and 0 bases respectively, with 7 bases between them. The CDR3 loop reads CASSQYATTNEKLFF. In nucleotides, the CDR3 is TGCGCCAGCAGCCAATACGCGACAACTAATGAAAAACTGTTTTTT.

The chain carries TRBV20-1 and TRBJ2-7; D possibly corresponds to TRBD2 (5 bases). The CDR3 is 14 amino acids. The germline gives CDR1 DFQATT, CDR2 SNEGSKA (reference sequence). V was clipped by 1 base and J by 0 bases, with 10 bases between them. CDR3 DNA: TGCAGTGCTAGAGCCACTAGAAGCTCCTACGAGCAGTACTTC. It codes for CSARATRSSYEQYF.

V is TRBV10-3 and J is TRBJ2-5, with D maybe TRBD1 (7 bases). Germline loops: CDR1 ENHRY, CDR2 SYGVKD. V lost 3 bases, J lost 4 bases, and 15 bases lay in between. CDR3 length: 15 residues. CDR3 residues: CAISDPRQGGETQYF. The CDR3 bases are TGTGCCATCAGTGATCCCCGACAGGGAGGAGAGACCCAGTACTTC.

This chain uses TRBV7-9 with TRBJ1-2; a possible D gene is TRBD1 (5 bases). Germline values: CDR1 SEHNR, CDR2 FQNEAQ (reference sequence). Trimming removed 7 bases at V and 3 bases at J, with 12 bases between. The CDR3 totals 13 residues. This chain's CDR3 is CASTGAGYYGYTF. As DNA, the CDR3 is TGTGCCAGCACCGGCGCAGGGTACTATGGCTACACCTTC.

This clonotype was detected only once. V usage is TRBV11-2 and J usage is TRBJ1-4; 8 nucleotides match TRBD1. Germline loops: CDR1 SGHAT, CDR2 FQNNGV. CDR3 length: 15 amino acids. Losses at the gene ends were 5 bases for V and 7 bases for J; bases not matched to a gene: 9. For the CDR3, the DNA is TGTGCCAGCAGCAAAATGACAGGGGTATCTGAAAAACTGTTTTTT. Its translation is CASSKMTGVSEKLFF.

The chain recombines TRBV7-9 with TRBJ2-1; 13 nucleotides line up with TRBD2. After removal of 0 bases from V and 15 bases from J, the junction contained 11 bases not matched to a gene. Germline lookup yields CDR1 SEHNR and CDR2 FQNEAQ (reference sequence). This CDR3 has 16 residues. The DNA for the CDR3 is TGTGCCAGCAGCTTAGCCGGGACTAGCGGGAATGCGATTACGTTCTTC. Encoded protein: CASSLAGTSGNAITFF.

This clonotype was counted between two and nine times. DNA for the CDR3: TGTGCCAGCACCTCACCCTCAGGGGGGGGAAGCGGGCGTCTCTACGAGCAGTACTTC. Its translation is CASTSPSGGGSGRLYEQYF. V and J are TRBV6-2 or TRBV6-3 and TRBJ2-7; either TRBD1 or TRBD2 may supply D (7 bases each). Germline CDR1 is MNHEY and CDR2 is SVGEGT. V lost 7 bases to trimming and J lost 3 bases, with 31 bases between them. The CDR3 covers 19 residues.